Shown below are 29 T cell receptor beta chains from a single sample sequenced in a study of beta chain features in type 1 diabetes. Findings and limits, study-wide: Significant though moderate, a shortening of TCRB CDR3s appeared in all four CD4+ subsets of Type 1 diabetes patients.

All of the isolated RNA was reverse transcribed, so expressed TCRB transcripts were sequenced. Assay used: immunoSEQ multiplex PCR; TCRdb lists only in-frame clones, some missing. The sample comprises more than 250,000 clones, 14% of which are singletons, and 0.017% rests with the top ten. No antigen has been identified for these receptors. The sequencing input was naive CD4+ T cells from blood. Every receptor here comes from a man aged 25-40 years with type 1 diabetes.

The rearrangement uses TRBV7-9 and TRBJ2-3, with a weak D call TRBD1 (5 bases). The V gene lost 5 bases and the J gene lost 5 bases, with 8 bases spanning the gap. The V gene's germline CDR1 is SEHNR and CDR2 FQNEAQ (reference sequence). The CDR3 contains 12 residues. The CDR3 DNA reads TGTGCCAGCAGCCCCACAGGAGATACGCAGTATTTT. This codes for CASSPTGDTQYF.

This chain links TRBV4-3 with TRBJ2-1; 8 bases fit TRBD2. This CDR3 region has 17 residues. Per the germline V gene, CDR1 is LGHNA and CDR2 is YSLEER. Losses at the gene ends were 0 bases for V and 0 bases for J; bases not matched to a gene: 4. CDR3 amino acids: CASSQDGSGTSYNEQFF. CDR3 coding DNA: TGCGCCAGCAGCCAAGATGGTAGCGGGACCTCCTACAATGAGCAGTTCTTC.

V and J are TRBV18 and TRBJ1-1; D is perhaps TRBD1 (6 bases). In germline, CDR1 is KGHSH, CDR2 LQKENI. This CDR3 comprises 15 residues. Trimming cost V 6 bases and J 5 bases, with 19 bases left between them. CDR3 in amino acids: CASSPRPGEGTEAFF. In nucleotides, the CDR3 is TGTGCCAGCTCCCCTCGGCCAGGGGAGGGGACTGAAGCTTTCTTT.

This clone showed up just a few times. This sequence joins TRBV7-2 and TRBJ2-5; TRBD1 matches at 8 bases. With the DNA end fitting TRBJ2-7 better, the J assignment may be wrong. The CDR3 is 14 residues long. Germline CDR1 is SGHTA and CDR2 is FQGNSA. CDR3 coding DNA: TGTGCCAGCAGCTGGGACAGGTTCTCCTACGAGCAGTACTTC. Translating it yields CASSWDRFSYEQYF.

This chain joins TRBV25-1 and TRBJ2-7, with 7 bases that match TRBD1. V was clipped by 8 bases and J by 6 bases; unmatched bases: 10. This CDR3 comprises 13 residues. Per germline, CDR1 MGHDK and CDR2 SYGVNS. The CDR3 sequence: CASERQGGGEQYF. DNA of the CDR3: TGTGCCAGCGAAAGACAGGGTGGCGGCGAGCAGTACTTC.

Only a few counts were recorded for this clone. This chain joins TRBV4-2 and TRBJ2-5, with no clear D. From germline, CDR1 is LGHNA and CDR2 YNFKEQ. V lost 2 bases and J 1 base, leaving 17 bases between the germline ends. This CDR3 contains 17 residues. The CDR3 bases are TGTGCCAGCAGCCAATCGCCCGTACCGAGGCCCCAAGAGACCCAGTACTTC. As protein: CASSQSPVPRPQETQYF.

V and J are TRBV9 and TRBJ2-5; 11 bases are a match to TRBD1. The CDR3 covers 16 residues. J gave up 1 base and V 3 bases, and 5 bases lay outside the gene matches. CDR1 and CDR2 (germline): SGDLS, YYNGEE. As DNA, the CDR3 is TGTGCCAGCAGCGCCGGGACAGGGGGTATCCAAGAGACCCAGTACTTC. The encoded protein is CASSAGTGGIQETQYF.

The sample holds a few counts of this clone. The chain recombines TRBV28 with TRBJ2-2; D is ambiguous. Looked up from germline, CDR1 is MDHEN and CDR2 is SYDVKM. This CDR3 is 11 amino acids long. Trimming took off 6 bases at V and 9 bases at J, with 8 bases between the two ends. CDR3 residues: CASSTPRELFF. As DNA, the CDR3 is TGTGCCAGCAGCACTCCCCGGGAGCTGTTTTTT.

This clone has only a few counts. This chain links TRBV28 with TRBJ1-5, with a tentative D call TRBD1 (5 bases). V lost 5 bases, J lost 2 bases, and 10 bases lay in between. The germline CDR1 and CDR2 sequences are MDHEN and SYDVKM. The CDR3 is 14 residues long. As DNA, the CDR3 is TGTGCCAGCAGTGGGGGGACCCGCAATCAGCCCCAGCATTTT. This encodes CASSGGTRNQPQHF. The whole variable domain, filled in from reference TRBV28 and TRBJ1-5, reads DVKVTQSSRYLVKRTGEKVFLECVQDMDHENMFWYRQDPGLGLRLIYFSYDVKMKEKGDIPEGYSVSREKKERFSLILESASTNQTSMYLCASSGGTRNQPQHFGDGTRLSIL.

The chain links TRBV7-2 to TRBJ2-7; 8 bases align to TRBD2. Per germline, CDR1 SGHTA and CDR2 FQGNSA. There are 15 residues in the CDR3. With 6 bases clipped from V and 4 bases from J, the junction kept 11 bases outside the gene matches. This chain's CDR3 is CASSAGGSGMYEQYF. The CDR3 coding sequence is TGTGCCAGCAGTGCAGGTGGTAGCGGGATGTACGAGCAGTACTTC.

The V and J genes are TRBV7-2 and TRBJ2-5, with 8 positions matching TRBD2. The germline gives CDR1 SGHTA, CDR2 FQGNSA. V shed 2 bases, J shed 4 bases, and the junction held 3 bases outside the gene matches. The CDR3 loop spans 14 amino acids. CDR3 loop: CASSLSLAGETQYF. The CDR3 nucleotides are TGTGCCAGCAGCTTATCGCTAGCGGGAGAGACCCAGTACTTC.

This clone was picked up a small number of times. The CDR3 region is CASSIGGGYDTEAFF. CDR3 DNA: TGTGCCAGCTCGATAGGGGGGGGCTACGACACTGAAGCTTTCTTT. The chain couples TRBV5-8 to TRBJ1-1; possibly TRBD1 for D (6 bases). CDR3 length: 15 residues. Germline CDR1 and CDR2: SGHTS and YDEGEE. Trimming left V 7 bases short and J 3 bases short, with 19 bases between.

This clone was seen a few times. CDR3 sequence: CASSITGTGLYNEQFF. DNA of the CDR3: TGTGCCAGCAGCATTACCGGGACAGGCCTATACAATGAGCAGTTCTTC. V is TRBV9 and J is TRBJ2-1; TRBD1 matches at 8 bases. The ends lost 4 bases at V and 4 bases at J; junction bases unmatched: 10. CDR3 length: 16 residues. Germline V CDR1 and CDR2: SGDLS, YYNGEE. Variable domain in full (rest from reference TRBV9 and TRBJ2-1): DSGVTQTPKHLITATGQRVTLRCSPRSGDLSVYWYQQSLDQGLQFLIQYYNGEERAKGNILERFSAQQFPDLHSELNLSSLELGDSALYFCASSITGTGLYNEQFFGPGTRLTVL.

Only a few counts were recorded for this clone. The chain employs TRBV18 and TRBJ2-7; 7 bases are shared with TRBD2. The V and J ends lost 2 bases and 3 bases, in that order; junction bases with no gene match: 10. The CDR3 loop spans 16 amino acids. CDR1 and CDR2 from the germline V gene are KGHSH and LQKENI. The CDR3 sequence is CASSPVAGVPIYEQYF. DNA for the CDR3: TGTGCCAGCTCACCAGTTGCGGGGGTACCTATCTACGAGCAGTACTTC.

In this sample, this clone turned up a few times. V and J are TRBV7-9 and TRBJ1-1; 9 nucleotides agree with TRBD1. The junction had 6 bases not matched to a gene; V was cut back by 4 bases and J by 0 bases. The germline CDR1 and CDR2 sequences are SEHNR and FQNEAQ (reference sequence). This CDR3 is built from 16 residues. The CDR3 nucleotides are TGTGCCAGCAGCTGGACTGGGACAGGGTTGAACACTGAAGCTTTCTTT. This translates into CASSWTGTGLNTEAFF.

V gene TRBV19 combines with J gene TRBJ2-5, with 11 bases matching TRBD2. Germline V lookup: CDR1 LNHDA, CDR2 SQIVND (reference sequence). The V gene end was trimmed by 5 bases and the J gene end by 2 bases; junction bases not matched to a gene: 10. The CDR3 totals 17 residues. In DNA, the CDR3 is TGTGCCAGTAGTGGGAAGACTAGCGGGATGTTGCAAGAGACCCAGTACTTC. Residues: CASSGKTSGMLQETQYF.

The CDR3 DNA reads TGCAGGGTGACAGGGGTCACTGAAGCTTTCTTT. Its translation: CRVTGVTEAFF. This chain uses TRBV20-1 with TRBJ1-1; 8 bases are shared with TRBD1. Germline-derived CDR1 and CDR2 are DFQATT and SNEGSKA (reference sequence). This CDR3 has 11 amino acids.

V is TRBV7-3 and J is TRBJ2-1; D uncertain. CDR1 is SGHTA, CDR2 FQGTGA, per germline. The V and J ends lost 3 bases and 4 bases respectively, with 13 bases between them. The CDR3 totals 15 residues. CDR3 region: CASSFSQANYNEQFF. The CDR3 bases are TGTGCCAGCAGCTTCTCCCAGGCTAATTACAATGAGCAGTTCTTC.

This clone was counted a few times. The rearrangement joins TRBV28 to TRBJ2-2; 10 bases are a match to TRBD2. Trimming took 9 bases from V and 7 from J; bases not matched to a gene: 5. Germline V gene lookup returns CDR1 MDHEN and CDR2 SYDVKM. This CDR3 region has 13 residues. The CDR3 region is CASLAGAVGELFF. The CDR3 DNA follows: TGTGCCAGTCTAGCGGGAGCGGTCGGGGAGCTGTTTTTT.

V and J are TRBV4-3 and TRBJ2-7; D uncertain. The CDR3 loop spans 15 amino acids. The germline CDR1 and CDR2 sequences are LGHNA and YSLEER. The V end lost 4 bases, the J end lost 4 bases, and 17 bases lay between the germline ends. The CDR3 sequence: CASSLTEKGVYEQYF. The DNA of the CDR3 is TGCGCCAGCAGCCTAACAGAAAAAGGTGTTTACGAGCAGTACTTC.

V is TRBV7-3 and J is TRBJ2-2; 7 bases are shared with TRBD2. Germline lookup yields CDR1 SGHTA and CDR2 FQGTGA. CDR3 length: 15 residues. J was trimmed by 5 bases and V by 5 bases; bases with no gene match: 8. The CDR3 loop reads CASSRQAGATGELFF. The CDR3 region has the DNA TGTGCCAGCAGCCGCCAGGCGGGAGCGACCGGGGAGCTGTTTTTT.

This clone was seen more than once but under ten times. An end of the junction differs from the germline gene, which may be a read error. The rearrangement links TRBV15 to TRBJ2-7; 12 bases are a match to TRBD2. The CDR3 is made up of 15 amino acids. Germline CDR1 is LNHNV and CDR2 is YYDKDF (reference sequence). The CDR3: CATSRESSGRAGLDF. The CDR3 DNA is TGTGCCACCAGCAGAGAGTCTAGCGGGAGGGCGGGTCTGGACTTC.

This clone was seen more than once but under ten times. The rearrangement joins TRBV28 to TRBJ1-3; D remains ambiguous. The CDR3 contains 16 residues. CDR1 is MDHEN and CDR2 is SYDVKM in the germline V gene. V lost 6 bases, J lost 1 base, and 16 bases lay in between. The CDR3 region has the DNA TGTGCCAGCAGCCCAACAGAGGGCTTTTCTGGAAACACCATATATTTT. Protein product: CASSPTEGFSGNTIYF. Looking up the rest from reference TRBV28 and TRBJ1-3 gives the full variable domain: DVKVTQSSRYLVKRTGEKVFLECVQDMDHENMFWYRQDPGLGLRLIYFSYDVKMKEKGDIPEGYSVSREKKERFSLILESASTNQTSMYLCASSPTEGFSGNTIYFGEGSWLTVV.

A few counts support this clone. V gene TRBV10-3 combines with J gene TRBJ2-7; D remains ambiguous. Germline CDR1 and CDR2: ENHRY and SYGVKD. V shed 7 bases and J shed 6 bases, with 10 bases lying between them. The CDR3 extends over 11 amino acids. The CDR3 sequence is CAITSATEQYF. The DNA for the CDR3 is TGTGCCATCACGAGCGCCACCGAGCAGTACTTC.

V and J are TRBV19 and TRBJ2-1; 12 bases agree with TRBD2. This CDR3 spans 19 amino acids. V shed 5 bases, J shed 2 bases, and the junction held 13 bases outside the gene matches. The germline V gene encodes CDR1 LNHDA and CDR2 SQIVND (reference sequence). The CDR3: CASSSNLAGGPGAYNEQFF. The CDR3 coding sequence is TGTGCCAGTAGTTCAAATCTAGCGGGAGGGCCAGGTGCCTACAATGAGCAGTTCTTC.

J is TRBJ2-2 and V is TRBV5-1; D gene ambiguous. Germline V gene lookup returns CDR1 SGHRS and CDR2 YFSETQ. This CDR3 region has 15 residues. V shed 4 bases and J shed 5 bases, with 15 bases lying between them. The CDR3 is CASSESSGRTGELFF. The CDR3 nucleotides read TGCGCCAGCAGCGAGTCAAGTGGTCGAACCGGGGAGCTGTTTTTT.

In this sample, this clone turned up a few times. CDR3 bases: TGTGCCAGCAGCCGGACAGGGGATGGGACCGGGGAGCTGTTTTTT. This translates into CASSRTGDGTGELFF. The chain has TRBV7-9 and TRBJ2-2, with 9 bases lining up with TRBD1. CDR3 size: 15 residues. V was clipped by 5 bases and J by 5 bases; unmatched bases: 6. The germline CDR1 and CDR2 sequences are SEHNR and FQNEAQ (reference sequence).

The chain joins TRBV7-3 to TRBJ1-1, with D tentatively TRBD1 (5 bases). Germline V CDR1 and CDR2: SGHTA, FQGTGA. The CDR3 extends over 13 amino acids. Trimming cost V 5 bases and J 4 bases, with 11 bases left between them. The CDR3 region has the DNA TGTGCCAGCAGCCCAACAGGTTTCACTGAAGCTTTCTTT. Protein: CASSPTGFTEAFF. The full variable domain, rest sourced from reference TRBV7-3 and TRBJ1-1, is GAGVSQTPSNKVTEKGKYVELRCDPISGHTALYWYRQSLGQGPEFLIYFQGTGAADDSGLPNDRFFAVRPEGSVSTLKIQRTERGDSAVYLCASSPTGFTEAFFGQGTRLTVV.

The gene calls are TRBV28 and TRBJ1-2; 7 bases line up with TRBD1. Unmatched junction bases numbered 6, after V lost 1 base and J lost 7 bases. CDR3 length: 14 amino acids. Germline-derived CDR1 and CDR2 are MDHEN and SYDVKM. The CDR3 DNA sequence: TGTGCCAGCAGTTTATCCGACAGGGTCGGTGGCTACACCTTC. Its protein is CASSLSDRVGGYTF.